The clone carrying this T cell receptor beta chain was observed at least ten times. Its antigen is undetermined. These data are taken from a study of human T cells and chemical hapten exposure. The CDR3 extends over 16 amino acids. Germline CDR1 GTSNPN, CDR2 SVGIG (reference sequence). The V segment lost 0 bases and the J segment 7 bases; nucleotides outside the gene matches: 9. Overall study findings and caveats: DPC sensitization left the count of TCRs above 1 in 1000 unchanged.

Time point reported: patch test 1, 2 weeks after DPC sensitization. Treatment: therapeutic diphenylcyclopropenone sensitization with weekly scalp DPC. TCRdb reprocessed the RACE reads with MiXCR, giving one entry per CDR3 protein. The sample has a few hundred thousand distinct CDR3 sequences; approximately 4.4% are singletons. The receptor was derived from a woman between 50 and 59 years old with alopecia areata. Some clones in this sample may be carry-over from other donors' samples. Sequencing used whole blood, obtained in connection with sensitization to the hapten diphenylcyclopropenone (DPC). The chain joins TRBV30 to TRBJ2-2; 9 positions agree with TRBD2. CDR3 coding DNA: TGTGCCTGGAGTGTACTCCTAGCGGGAAGCGGCGGGGAGCTGTTTTTT. Translating gives CAWSVLLAGSGGELFF.